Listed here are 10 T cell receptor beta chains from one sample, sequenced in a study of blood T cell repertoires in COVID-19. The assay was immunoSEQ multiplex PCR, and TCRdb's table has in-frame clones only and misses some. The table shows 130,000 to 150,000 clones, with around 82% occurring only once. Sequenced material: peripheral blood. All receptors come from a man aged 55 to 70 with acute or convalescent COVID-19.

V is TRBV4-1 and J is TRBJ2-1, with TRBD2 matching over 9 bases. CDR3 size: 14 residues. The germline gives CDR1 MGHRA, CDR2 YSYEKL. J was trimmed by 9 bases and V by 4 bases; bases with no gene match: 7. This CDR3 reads CASSPQAGGSEQFF. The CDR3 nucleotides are TGCGCCAGCAGCCCCCAGGCGGGAGGGAGTGAGCAGTTCTTC.

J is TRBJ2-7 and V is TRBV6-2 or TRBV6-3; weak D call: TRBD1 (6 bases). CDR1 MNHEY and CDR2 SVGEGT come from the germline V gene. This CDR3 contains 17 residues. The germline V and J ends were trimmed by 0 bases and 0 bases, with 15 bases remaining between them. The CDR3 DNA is TGTGCCAGCAGTTACTCGATATGGGACACAAGCTCCTACGAGCAGTACTTC. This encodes CASSYSIWDTSSYEQYF.

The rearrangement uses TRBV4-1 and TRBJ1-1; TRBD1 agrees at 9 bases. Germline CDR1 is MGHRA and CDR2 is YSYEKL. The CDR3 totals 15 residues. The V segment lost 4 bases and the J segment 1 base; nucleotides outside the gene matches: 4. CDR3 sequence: CASSPRTGANTEAFF. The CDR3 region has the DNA TGCGCCAGCAGCCCACGGACAGGGGCGAACACTGAAGCTTTCTTT.

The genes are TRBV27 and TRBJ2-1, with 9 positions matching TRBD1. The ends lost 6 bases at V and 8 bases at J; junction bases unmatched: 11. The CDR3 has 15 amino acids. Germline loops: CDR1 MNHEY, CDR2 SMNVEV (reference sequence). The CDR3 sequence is CASSGATGGADEQFF. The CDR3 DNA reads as TGTGCCAGCAGCGGGGCCACAGGGGGCGCGGATGAGCAGTTCTTC.

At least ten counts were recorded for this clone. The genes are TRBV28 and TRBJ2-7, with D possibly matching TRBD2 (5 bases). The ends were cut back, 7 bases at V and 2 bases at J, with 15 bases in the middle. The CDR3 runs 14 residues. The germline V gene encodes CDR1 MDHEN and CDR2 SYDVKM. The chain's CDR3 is CASTLERHPYEQYF. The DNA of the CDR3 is TGTGCCAGCACCCTCGAGCGGCACCCCTACGAGCAGTACTTC.

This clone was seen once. The CDR3: CASSPDRSGYEKLFF. CDR3 nucleotides: TGTGCCAGCTCACCCGACAGGTCCGGGTATGAAAAACTGTTTTTT. This chain joins TRBV18 and TRBJ1-4; possible D gene TRBD1, 6 bases. V shed 3 bases and J shed 6 bases, with 14 bases lying between them. CDR1 and CDR2 (germline): KGHSH, LQKENI. The CDR3 is 15 residues long.

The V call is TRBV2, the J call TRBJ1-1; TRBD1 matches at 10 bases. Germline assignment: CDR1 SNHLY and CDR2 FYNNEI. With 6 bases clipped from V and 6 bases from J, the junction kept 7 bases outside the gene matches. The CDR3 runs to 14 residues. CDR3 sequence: CASRRQGAGSEAFF. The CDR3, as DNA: TGTGCCAGCAGACGACAGGGGGCGGGCTCTGAAGCTTTCTTT.

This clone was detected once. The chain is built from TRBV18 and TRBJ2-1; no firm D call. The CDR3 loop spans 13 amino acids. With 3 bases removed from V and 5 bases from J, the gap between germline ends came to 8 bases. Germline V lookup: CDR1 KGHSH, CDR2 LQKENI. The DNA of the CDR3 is TGTGCCAGCTCACCTAACAGAAACAATGAGCAGTTCTTC. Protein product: CASSPNRNNEQFF.

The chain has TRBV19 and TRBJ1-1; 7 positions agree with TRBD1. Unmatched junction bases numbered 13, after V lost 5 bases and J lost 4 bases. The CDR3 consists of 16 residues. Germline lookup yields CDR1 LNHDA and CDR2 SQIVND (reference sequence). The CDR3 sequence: CASSSPGRGASTEAFF. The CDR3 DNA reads TGTGCCAGTAGTTCCCCGGGCAGGGGGGCTTCCACTGAAGCTTTCTTT.

DNA of the CDR3: TGTGCCAGCAGCTTAAGGGGGACTAGCGGATACAATGAGCAGTTCTTC. Its protein product is CASSLRGTSGYNEQFF. The V and J genes are TRBV7-3 and TRBJ2-1; 11 bases align to TRBD2. The CDR3 runs 16 residues. Losses at the gene ends were 1 base for V and 4 bases for J; bases not matched to a gene: 3. Germline CDR1 is SGHTA and CDR2 is FQGTGA.